The present TCR beta chain was sequenced within a study of blood T cell repertoires in COVID-19. The CDR3 runs to 18 residues. Trimming cost V 5 bases and J 0 bases; bases outside gene matches: 15. Germline V gene lookup returns CDR1 SGHRS and CDR2 YFSETQ. Produced via immunoSEQ multiplex PCR; TCRdb's table is partial and in-frame only. The sample carries tens of thousands of clones, over 85% recorded once. The sequenced material came from peripheral blood. The source is a male donor with active COVID-19. V is TRBV5-1 and J is TRBJ1-1, with 8 bases matching TRBD1. CDR3 region: CASSLLTIGQGMNTEAFF. The CDR3 DNA sequence: TGCGCCAGCAGTCTTCTTACTATCGGACAGGGCATGAACACTGAAGCTTTCTTT.